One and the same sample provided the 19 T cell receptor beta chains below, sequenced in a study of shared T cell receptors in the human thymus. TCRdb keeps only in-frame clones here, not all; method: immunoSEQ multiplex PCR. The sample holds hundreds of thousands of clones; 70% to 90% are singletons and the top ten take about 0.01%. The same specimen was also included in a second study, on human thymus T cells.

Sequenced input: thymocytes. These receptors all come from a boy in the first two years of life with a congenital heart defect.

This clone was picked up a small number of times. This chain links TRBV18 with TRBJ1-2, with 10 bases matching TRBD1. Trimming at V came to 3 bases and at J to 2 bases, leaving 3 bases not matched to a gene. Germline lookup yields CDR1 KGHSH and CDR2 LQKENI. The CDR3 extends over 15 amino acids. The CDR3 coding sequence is TGTGCCAGCTCACCGACGGGACAGGGGAACTATGGCTACACCTTC. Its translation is CASSPTGQGNYGYTF.

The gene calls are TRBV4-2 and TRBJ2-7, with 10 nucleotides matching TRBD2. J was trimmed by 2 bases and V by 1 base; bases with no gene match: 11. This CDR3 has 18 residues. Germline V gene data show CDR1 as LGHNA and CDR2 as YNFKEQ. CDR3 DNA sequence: TGTGCCAGCAGCCAAGGAACTCAGGCTAGCGGGGGCCCCTACGAGCAGTACTTC. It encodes CASSQGTQASGGPYEQYF.

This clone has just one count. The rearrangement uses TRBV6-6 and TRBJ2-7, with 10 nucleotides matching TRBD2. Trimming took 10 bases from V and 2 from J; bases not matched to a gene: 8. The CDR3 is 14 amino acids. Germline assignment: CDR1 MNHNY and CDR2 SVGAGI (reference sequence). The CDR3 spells CAIRTSGTPYEQYF. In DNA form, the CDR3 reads TGTGCCATCAGGACTAGCGGTACCCCCTACGAGCAGTACTTC.

The CDR3, as DNA: TGTGCCAGCAAACTGGGAGGACAGGGGTGCGCAGATACGCAGTATTTT. Encoded protein: CASKLGGQGCADTQYF. V usage is TRBV5-6 and J usage is TRBJ2-3; 9 bases fit TRBD1. The CDR3 contains 16 residues. The V and J ends lost 6 bases and 4 bases, in that order; junction bases with no gene match: 12. CDR1 SGHDT and CDR2 YYEEEE come from the germline V gene. The variable domain in full, completed from reference TRBV5-6 and TRBJ2-3, reads DAGVTQSPTHLIKTRGQQVTLRCSPKSGHDTVSWYQQALGQGPQFIFQYYEEEERQRGNFPDRFSGHQFPNYSSELNVNALLLGDSALYLCASKLGGQGCADTQYFGPGTRLTVL.

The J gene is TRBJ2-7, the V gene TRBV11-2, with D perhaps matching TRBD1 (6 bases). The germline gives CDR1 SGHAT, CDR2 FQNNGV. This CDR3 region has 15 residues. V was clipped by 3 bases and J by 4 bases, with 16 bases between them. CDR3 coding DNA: TGTGCCAGCAGCTTTGATACAGGGAAACCGTACGAGCAGTACTTC. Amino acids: CASSFDTGKPYEQYF.

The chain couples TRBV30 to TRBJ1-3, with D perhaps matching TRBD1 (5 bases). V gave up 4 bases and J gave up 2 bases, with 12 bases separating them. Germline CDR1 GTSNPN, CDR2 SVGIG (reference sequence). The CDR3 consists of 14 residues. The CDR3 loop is CAWNRQPTGNTIYF. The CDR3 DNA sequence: TGTGCCTGGAACAGACAGCCGACTGGAAACACCATATATTTT.

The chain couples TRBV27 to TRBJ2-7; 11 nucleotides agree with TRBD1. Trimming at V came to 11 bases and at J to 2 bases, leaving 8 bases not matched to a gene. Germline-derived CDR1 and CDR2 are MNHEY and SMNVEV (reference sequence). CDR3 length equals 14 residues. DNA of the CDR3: TGTGCCTCAAGGCCGGGACAGGGGGCCTACGAGCAGTACTTC. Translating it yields CASRPGQGAYEQYF.

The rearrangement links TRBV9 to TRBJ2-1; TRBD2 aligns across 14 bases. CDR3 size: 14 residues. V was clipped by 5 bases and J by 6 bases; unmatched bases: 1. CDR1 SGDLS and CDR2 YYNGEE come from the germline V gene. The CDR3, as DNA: TGTGCCAGCAGTGGACTAGCGGGAGGCAATGAGCAGTTCTTC. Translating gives CASSGLAGGNEQFF.

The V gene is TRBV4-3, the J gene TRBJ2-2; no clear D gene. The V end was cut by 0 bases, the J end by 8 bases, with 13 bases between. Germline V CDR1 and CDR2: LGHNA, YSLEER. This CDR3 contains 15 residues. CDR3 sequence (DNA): TGCGCCAGCAGCCAAGAACGCCCCACACCAGGGGAGCTGTTTTTT. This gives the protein CASSQERPTPGELFF.

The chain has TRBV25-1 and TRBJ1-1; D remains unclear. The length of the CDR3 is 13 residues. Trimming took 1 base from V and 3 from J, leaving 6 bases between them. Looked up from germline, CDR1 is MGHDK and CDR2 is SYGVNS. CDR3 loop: CASSESGYTEAFF. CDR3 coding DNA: TGTGCCAGCAGTGAATCGGGGTACACTGAAGCTTTCTTT.

CDR3 amino acids: CASSYPPSGASSYEQYF. The CDR3 DNA follows: TGTGCCAGCAGTTACCCCCCCAGCGGGGCGAGCTCCTACGAGCAGTACTTC. The chain recombines TRBV6-7 with TRBJ2-7; the match to TRBD2 covers 7 bases. Being an ORF, TRBV6-7 has a function that is uncertain. The J segment lost 0 bases and the V segment lost 2 bases, leaving 10 bases of the junction unmatched. The CDR3 runs 17 residues.

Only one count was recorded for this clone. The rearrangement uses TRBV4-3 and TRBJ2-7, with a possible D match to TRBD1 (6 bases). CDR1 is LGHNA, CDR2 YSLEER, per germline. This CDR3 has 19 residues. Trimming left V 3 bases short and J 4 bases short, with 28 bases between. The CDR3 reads CASSHEFSGTRHTEYEQYF. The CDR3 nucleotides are TGCGCCAGCAGCCACGAGTTCTCCGGGACACGGCACACCGAATACGAGCAGTACTTC.

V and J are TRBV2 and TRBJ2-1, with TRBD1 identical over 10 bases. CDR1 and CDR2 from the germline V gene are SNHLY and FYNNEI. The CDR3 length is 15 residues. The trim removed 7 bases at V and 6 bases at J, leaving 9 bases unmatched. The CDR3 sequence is CASISRDRGPNEQFF. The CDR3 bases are TGTGCCAGCATTTCCCGGGACAGGGGTCCCAATGAGCAGTTCTTC.

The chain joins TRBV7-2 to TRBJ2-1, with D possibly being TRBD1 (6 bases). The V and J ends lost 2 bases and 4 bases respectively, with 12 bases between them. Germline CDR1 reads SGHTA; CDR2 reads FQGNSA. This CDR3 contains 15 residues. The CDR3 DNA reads TGTGCCAGCAGCTTAATAACAGGGCCATACAATGAGCAGTTCTTC. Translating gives CASSLITGPYNEQFF.

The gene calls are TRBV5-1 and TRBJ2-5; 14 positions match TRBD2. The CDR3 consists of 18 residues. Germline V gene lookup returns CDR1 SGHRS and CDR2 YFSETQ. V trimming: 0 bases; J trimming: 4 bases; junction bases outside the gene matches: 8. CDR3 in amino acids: CASSLGPGLAGVLETQYF. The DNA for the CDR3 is TGCGCCAGCAGCTTGGGACCGGGACTAGCGGGAGTTCTAGAGACCCAGTACTTC.

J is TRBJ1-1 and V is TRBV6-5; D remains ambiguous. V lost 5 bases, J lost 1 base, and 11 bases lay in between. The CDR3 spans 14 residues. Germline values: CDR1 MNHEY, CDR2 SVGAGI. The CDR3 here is CASSPRSENTEAFF. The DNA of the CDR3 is TGTGCCAGCAGTCCCCGGAGTGAGAACACTGAAGCTTTCTTT.

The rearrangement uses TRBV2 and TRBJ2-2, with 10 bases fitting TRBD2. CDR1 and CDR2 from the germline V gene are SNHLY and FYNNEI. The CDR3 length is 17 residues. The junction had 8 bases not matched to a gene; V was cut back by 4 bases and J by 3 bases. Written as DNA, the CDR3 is TGTGCCAGCAGTGGTCCCTTAGCGGGAGGAGACACCGGGGAGCTGTTTTTT. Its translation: CASSGPLAGGDTGELFF.

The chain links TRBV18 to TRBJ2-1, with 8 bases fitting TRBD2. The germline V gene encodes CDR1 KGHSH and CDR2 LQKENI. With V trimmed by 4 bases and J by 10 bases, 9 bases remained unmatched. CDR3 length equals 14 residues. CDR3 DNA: TGTGCCAGCTCACAGTCGGGTCCTAGCGGGGAGCAGTTCTTC. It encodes CASSQSGPSGEQFF. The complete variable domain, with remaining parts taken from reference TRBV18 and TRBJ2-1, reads NAGVMQNPRHLVRRRGQEARLRCSPMKGHSHVYWYRQLPEEGLKFMVYLQKENIIDESGMPKERFSAEFPKEGPSILRIQQVVRGDSAAYFCASSQSGPSGEQFFGPGTRLTVL.

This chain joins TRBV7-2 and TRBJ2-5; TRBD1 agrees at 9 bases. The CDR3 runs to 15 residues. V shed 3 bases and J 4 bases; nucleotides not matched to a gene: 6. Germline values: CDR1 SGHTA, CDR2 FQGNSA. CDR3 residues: CASSFARDRAETQYF. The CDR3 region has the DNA TGTGCCAGCAGCTTTGCCCGGGACAGGGCAGAGACCCAGTACTTC. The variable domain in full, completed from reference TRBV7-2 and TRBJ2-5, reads GAGVSQSPSNKVTEKGKDVELRCDPISGHTALYWYRQSLGQGLEFLIYFQGNSAPDKSGLPSDRFSAERTGGSVSTLTIQRTQQEDSAVYLCASSFARDRAETQYFGPGTRLLVL.